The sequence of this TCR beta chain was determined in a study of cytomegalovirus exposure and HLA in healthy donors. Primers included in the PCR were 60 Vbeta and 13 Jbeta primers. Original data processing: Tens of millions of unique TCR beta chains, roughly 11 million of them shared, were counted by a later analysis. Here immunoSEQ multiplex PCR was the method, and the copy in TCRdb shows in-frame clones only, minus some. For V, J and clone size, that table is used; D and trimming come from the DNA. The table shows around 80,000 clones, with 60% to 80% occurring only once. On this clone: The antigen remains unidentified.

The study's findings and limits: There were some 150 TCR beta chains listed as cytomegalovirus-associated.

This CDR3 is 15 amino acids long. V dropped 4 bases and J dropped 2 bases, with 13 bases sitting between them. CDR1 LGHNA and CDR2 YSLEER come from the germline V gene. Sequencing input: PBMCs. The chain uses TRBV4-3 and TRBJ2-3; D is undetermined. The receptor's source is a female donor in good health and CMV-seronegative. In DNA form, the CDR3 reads TGCGCCAGCAGCCCCTTGGTGGGCTTCACAGATACGCAGTATTTT. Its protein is CASSPLVGFTDTQYF.